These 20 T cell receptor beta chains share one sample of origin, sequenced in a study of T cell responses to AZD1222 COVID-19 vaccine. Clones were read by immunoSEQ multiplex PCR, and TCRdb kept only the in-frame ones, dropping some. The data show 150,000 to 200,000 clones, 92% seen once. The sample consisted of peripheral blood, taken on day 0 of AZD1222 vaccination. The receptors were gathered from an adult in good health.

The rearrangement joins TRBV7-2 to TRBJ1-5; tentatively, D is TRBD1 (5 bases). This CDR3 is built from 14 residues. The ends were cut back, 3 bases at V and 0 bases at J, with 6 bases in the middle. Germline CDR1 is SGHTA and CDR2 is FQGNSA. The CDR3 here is CASSFDSSNQPQHF. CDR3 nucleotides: TGTGCCAGCAGCTTTGACAGTAGCAATCAGCCCCAGCATTTT. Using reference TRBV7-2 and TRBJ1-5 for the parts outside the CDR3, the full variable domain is GAGVSQSPSNKVTEKGKDVELRCDPISGHTALYWYRQSLGQGLEFLIYFQGNSAPDKSGLPSDRFSAERTGGSVSTLTIQRTQQEDSAVYLCASSFDSSNQPQHFGDGTRLSIL.

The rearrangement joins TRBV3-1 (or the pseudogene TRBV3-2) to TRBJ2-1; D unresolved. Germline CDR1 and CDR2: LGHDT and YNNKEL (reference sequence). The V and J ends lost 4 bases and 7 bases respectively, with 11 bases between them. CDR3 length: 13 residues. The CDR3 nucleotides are TGTGCCAGCAGCCCAACCCCGGGTAATGAGCAGTTCTTC. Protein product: CASSPTPGNEQFF.

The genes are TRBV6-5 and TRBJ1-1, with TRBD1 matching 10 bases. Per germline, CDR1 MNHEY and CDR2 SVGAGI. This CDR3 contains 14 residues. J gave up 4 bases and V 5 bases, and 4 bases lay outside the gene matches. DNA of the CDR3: TGTGCCAGCAGTCCGCGGACAGGGGGCACTGAAGCTTTCTTT. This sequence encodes CASSPRTGGTEAFF.

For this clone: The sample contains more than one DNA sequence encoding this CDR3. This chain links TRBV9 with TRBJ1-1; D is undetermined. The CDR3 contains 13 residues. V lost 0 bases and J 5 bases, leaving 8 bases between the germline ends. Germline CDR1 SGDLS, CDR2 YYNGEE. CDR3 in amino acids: CASSVGAETEAFF. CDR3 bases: TGTGCCAGCAGCGTAGGAGCAGAAACTGAAGCTTTCTTT.

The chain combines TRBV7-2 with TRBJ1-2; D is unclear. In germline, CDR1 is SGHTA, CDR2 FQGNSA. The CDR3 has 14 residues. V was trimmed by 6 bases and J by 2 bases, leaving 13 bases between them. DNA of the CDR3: TGTGCCAGCAGTCATCCTAGAGGGAACTATGGCTACACCTTC. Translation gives CASSHPRGNYGYTF.

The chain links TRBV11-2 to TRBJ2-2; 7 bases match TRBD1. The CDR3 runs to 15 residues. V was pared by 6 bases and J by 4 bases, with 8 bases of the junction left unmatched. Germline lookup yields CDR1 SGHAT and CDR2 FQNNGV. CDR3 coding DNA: TGTGCCAGCAGATCTGGGACAGAGAGCACCGGGGAGCTGTTTTTT. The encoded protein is CASRSGTESTGELFF.

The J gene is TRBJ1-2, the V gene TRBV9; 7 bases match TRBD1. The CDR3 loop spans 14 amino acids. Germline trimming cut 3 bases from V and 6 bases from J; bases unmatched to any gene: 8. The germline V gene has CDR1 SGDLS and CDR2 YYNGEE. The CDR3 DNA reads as TGTGCCAGCAGCGAAAGACAGGGAGGCCATGGCTACACCTTC. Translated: CASSERQGGHGYTF.

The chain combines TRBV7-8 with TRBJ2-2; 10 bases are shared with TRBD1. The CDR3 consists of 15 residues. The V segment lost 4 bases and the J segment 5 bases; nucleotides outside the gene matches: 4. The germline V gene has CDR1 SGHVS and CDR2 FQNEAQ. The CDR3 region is CASSWGTGATGELFF. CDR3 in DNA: TGTGCCAGCAGCTGGGGGACAGGGGCGACCGGGGAGCTGTTTTTT.

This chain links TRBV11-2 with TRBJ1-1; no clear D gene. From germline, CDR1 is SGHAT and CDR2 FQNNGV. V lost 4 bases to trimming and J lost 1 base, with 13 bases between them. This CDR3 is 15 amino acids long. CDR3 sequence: CASSSPGAGNTEAFF. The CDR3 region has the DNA TGTGCCAGCAGCTCCCCGGGAGCAGGGAACACTGAAGCTTTCTTT. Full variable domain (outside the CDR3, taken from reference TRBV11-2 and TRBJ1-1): EAGVAQSPRYKIIEKRQSVAFWCNPISGHATLYWYQQILGQGPKLLIQFQNNGVVDDSQLPKDRFSAERLKGVDSTLKIQPAKLEDSAVYLCASSSPGAGNTEAFFGQGTRLTVV.

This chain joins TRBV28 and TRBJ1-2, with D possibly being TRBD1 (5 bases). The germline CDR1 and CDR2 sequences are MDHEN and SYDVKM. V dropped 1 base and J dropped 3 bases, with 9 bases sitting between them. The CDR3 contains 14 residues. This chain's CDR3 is CASSLSGGDYGYTF. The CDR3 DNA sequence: TGTGCCAGCAGTTTATCCGGGGGAGACTATGGCTACACCTTC.

The CDR3 sequence is CASSVDDIPGMNTEAFF. The CDR3 coding sequence is TGTGCCAGCAGCGTAGACGACATTCCGGGTATGAACACTGAAGCTTTCTTT. J is TRBJ1-1 and V is TRBV9; unclear D gene. The CDR3 spans 17 residues. Trimming left V 0 bases short and J 0 bases short, with 15 bases between. CDR1 is SGDLS, CDR2 YYNGEE, per germline.

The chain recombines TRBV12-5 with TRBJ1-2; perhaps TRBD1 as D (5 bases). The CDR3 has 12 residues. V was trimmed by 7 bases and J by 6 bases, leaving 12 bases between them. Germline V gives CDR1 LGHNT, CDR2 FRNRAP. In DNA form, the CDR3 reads TGTGCTAGTGCCCTGGCGGGGGATGGCTACACCTTC. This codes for CASALAGDGYTF.

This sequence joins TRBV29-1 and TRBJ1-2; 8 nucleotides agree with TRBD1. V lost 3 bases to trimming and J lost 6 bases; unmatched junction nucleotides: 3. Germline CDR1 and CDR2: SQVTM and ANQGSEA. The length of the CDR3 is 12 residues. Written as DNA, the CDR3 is TGCAGCGTTGATCAGGGGGCGGATGGCTACACCTTC. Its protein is CSVDQGADGYTF.

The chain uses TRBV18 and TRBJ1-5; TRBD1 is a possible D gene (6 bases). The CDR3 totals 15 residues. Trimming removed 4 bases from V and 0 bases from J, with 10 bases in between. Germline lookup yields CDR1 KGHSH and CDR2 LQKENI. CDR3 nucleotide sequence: TGTGCCAGCTCACGCGAACAGGGTAGCAATCAGCCCCAGCATTTT. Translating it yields CASSREQGSNQPQHF.

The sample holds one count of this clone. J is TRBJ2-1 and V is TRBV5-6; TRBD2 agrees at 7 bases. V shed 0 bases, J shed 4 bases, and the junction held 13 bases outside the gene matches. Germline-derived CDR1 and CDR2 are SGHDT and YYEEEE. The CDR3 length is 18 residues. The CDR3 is CASSLVSLRGSSYNEQFF. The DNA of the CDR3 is TGTGCCAGCAGCTTGGTGAGTTTGCGGGGGTCCTCTTACAATGAGCAGTTCTTC.

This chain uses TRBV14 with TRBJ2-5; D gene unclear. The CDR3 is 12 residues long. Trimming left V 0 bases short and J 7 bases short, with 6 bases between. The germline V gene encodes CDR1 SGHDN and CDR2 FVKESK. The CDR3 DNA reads TGTGCCAGCAGCCAAGATTTCGGGACCCAGTACTTC. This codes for CASSQDFGTQYF.

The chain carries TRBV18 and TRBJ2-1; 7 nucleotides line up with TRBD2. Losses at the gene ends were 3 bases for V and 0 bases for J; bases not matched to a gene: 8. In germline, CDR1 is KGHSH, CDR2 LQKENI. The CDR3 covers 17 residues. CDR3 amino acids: CASSPILAVSSYNEQFF. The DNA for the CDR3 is TGTGCCAGCTCACCTATCCTAGCGGTAAGCTCCTACAATGAGCAGTTCTTC.

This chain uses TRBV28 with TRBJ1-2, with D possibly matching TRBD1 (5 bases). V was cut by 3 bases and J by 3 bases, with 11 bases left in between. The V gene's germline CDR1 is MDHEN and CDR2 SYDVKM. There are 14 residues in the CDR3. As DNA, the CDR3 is TGTGCCAGCAGTTTCTTTCTGGGGGACTATGGCTACACCTTC. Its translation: CASSFFLGDYGYTF.

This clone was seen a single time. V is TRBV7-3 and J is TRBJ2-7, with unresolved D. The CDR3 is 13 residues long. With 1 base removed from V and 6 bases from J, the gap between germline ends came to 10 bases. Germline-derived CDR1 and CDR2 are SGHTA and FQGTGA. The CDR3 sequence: CASSLITGPEQYV. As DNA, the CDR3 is TGTGCCAGCAGCTTAATAACGGGCCCCGAGCAGTACGTC.

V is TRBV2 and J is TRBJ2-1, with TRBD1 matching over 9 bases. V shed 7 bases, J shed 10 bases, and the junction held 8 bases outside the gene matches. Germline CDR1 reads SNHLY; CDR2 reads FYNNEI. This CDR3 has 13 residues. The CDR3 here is CASTQGQGGEQFF. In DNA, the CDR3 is TGTGCCAGCACGCAGGGACAGGGAGGCGAGCAGTTCTTC.